This T cell receptor (beta chain) came from a study of post-analysis software for immune sequencing data. Study summary: Relapsing-remitting, secondary progressive and progressive-relapsing courses of multiple sclerosis were included. The study's findings and limits: Five or six TRBV segments appeared more often in patients than in controls, and TRBV5-6, TRBV5-1 and TRBV20-1 were among these. F measure grouped same-batch samples tightly together.

Researchers reported that TCR beta cDNA libraries carried unique molecular identifiers. TCRdb re-analysed the PCR reads in MiXCR, keeping a single row per CDR3 protein. The sample holds hundreds of thousands of distinct CDR3 sequences, over 45% seen once. A remark on this clonotype: The target antigen is unknown.

The CDR3 has 16 residues. The V segment lost 0 bases and the J segment 5 bases; nucleotides outside the gene matches: 10. Germline loops: CDR1 SGDLS, CDR2 YYNGEE. The clonotype was recovered from a girl aged 2-15 years with multiple sclerosis. This chain connects TRBV9 to TRBJ1-2, with TRBD1 matching over 7 bases. Sequencing was done on a sample of blood. CDR3 DNA sequence: TGTGCCAGCAGCGTAGGGCGCCGCGGGACAGCGTATGGCTACACCTTC. This codes for CASSVGRRGTAYGYTF.